This T cell receptor (beta chain) derives from a study of cytomegalovirus exposure and HLA in healthy donors. Points on this clone: Antigen unknown.

Trimming took off 2 bases at V and 3 bases at J, with 14 bases between the two ends. This CDR3 has 15 amino acids. Germline CDR1 GTSNPN, CDR2 SVGIG (reference sequence). There were likely unrecorded immune exposures, though donors were nominally healthy when sampled. Study outcomes and limitations: In vitro assays verified that three CMV-associated chains recognized CMV antigens specifically. Some V segments, TRBV6-2 and TRBV6-3 among them, were indistinguishable and were therefore excluded.

13 Jbeta primers and 60 Vbeta primers were used for the PCR. The data were produced by immunoSEQ multiplex PCR, yet TCRdb's version contains in-frame clones alone and is incomplete. The table shows 130,000 to 150,000 clones, with over 70% occurring only once. The sequence was collected from a male donor in good health and CMV-seronegative. The chain carries TRBV30 and TRBJ1-5, with unresolved D. Sequenced: PBMCs. The CDR3 reads CAWSNYRISNQPQHF. CDR3 nucleotides: TGTGCCTGGAGTAACTACCGGATTTCCAATCAGCCCCAGCATTTT.